Listed below are T cell receptor beta chains from one sample, sequenced in a study of cytomegalovirus exposure and HLA in healthy donors. Method: immunoSEQ multiplex PCR; TCRdb's copy keeps in-frame clones and lacks some. The repertoire holds about 83,000 clones, 80% to 90% seen once, with around 2% in the top ten. The sample was PBMCs. All receptors come from a woman aged 25 to 45 in good health and CMV-seronegative. Each CDR3 is given with its conserved first and last residue. The D gene is left open where the match is weak. Not all rows give a size; the values are once, few, many and, for expanded clones, a class.

j_call clone_size d_call v_call cdr3_aa cdr3_nt
TRBJ1-5 . . TRBV19 CASTKGGGPYQPQHF TGTGCCAGTACTAAAGGGGGGGGCCCTTACCAGCCCCAGCATTTT
TRBJ2-3 . . TRBV5-4 CASSLDLPNTDTQYF TGTGCCAGCAGCTTGGACCTACCAAACACAGATACGCAGTATTTT
TRBJ2-7 . . TRBV9 CASSVGQINEQYF TGTGCCAGCAGCGTAGGTCAGATCAACGAGCAGTACTTC
TRBJ2-7 . . TRBV5-1 CASSLTGNSYEQYF TGCGCCAGCAGCTTGACAGGGAACTCCTACGAGCAGTACTTC
TRBJ2-1 . TRBD2 TRBV5-1 CASSFSGSCYNEQFF TGCGCCAGCAGCTTTAGCGGGAGCTGTTACAATGAGCAGTTCTTC
TRBJ2-6 . . TRBV15 CATSPRRSSGANVLTF TGTGCCACCAGCCCAAGACGGAGCTCTGGGGCCAACGTCCTGACTTTC
TRBJ2-1 . TRBD2 TRBV29-1 CSVEGLAGGYNEQFF TGCAGCGTTGAGGGACTAGCGGGAGGTTATAATGAGCAGTTCTTC
TRBJ1-5 . . TRBV7-9 CASSPQGQSGQPQHF TGTGCCAGCAGCCCCCAAGGACAGTCTGGCCAGCCCCAGCATTTT
TRBJ2-7 . . TRBV29-1 CSVKSRGSPYEQYF TGCAGCGTTAAGAGTCGGGGGTCCCCCTACGAGCAGTACTTC
TRBJ2-1 . TRBD2 TRBV29-1 CSVEFASGSYNEQFF TGCAGCGTTGAATTTGCTAGCGGATCCTACAATGAGCAGTTCTTC
TRBJ2-4 . . TRBV7-7 CASSPSDGSAYPMPAKNIQYF TGTGCTAGCAGCCCGTCTGATGGTAGCGCGTACCCAATGCCAGCCAAAAACATTCAGTACTTC
TRBJ1-1 few TRBD1 TRBV28 CASSLLFYRGHTEAFF TGTGCCAGCAGTTTATTGTTTTACAGGGGGCATACTGAAGCTTTCTTT